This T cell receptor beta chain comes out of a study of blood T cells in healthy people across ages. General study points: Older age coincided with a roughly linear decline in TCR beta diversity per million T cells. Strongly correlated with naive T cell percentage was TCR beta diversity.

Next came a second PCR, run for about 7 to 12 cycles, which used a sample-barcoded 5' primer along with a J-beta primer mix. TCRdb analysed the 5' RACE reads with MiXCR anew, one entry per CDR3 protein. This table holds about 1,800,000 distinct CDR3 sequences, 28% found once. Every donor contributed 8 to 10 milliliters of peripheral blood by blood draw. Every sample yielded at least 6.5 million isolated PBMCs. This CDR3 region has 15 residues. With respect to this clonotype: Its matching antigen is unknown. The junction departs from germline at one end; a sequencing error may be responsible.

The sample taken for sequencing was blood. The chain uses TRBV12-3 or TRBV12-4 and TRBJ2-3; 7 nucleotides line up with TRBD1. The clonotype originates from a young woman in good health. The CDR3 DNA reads TGTGCCAGTATCTTCGAGACAGGGATCGCAGATGCGCAGTATTTT. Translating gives CASIFETGIADAQYF.